This T cell receptor beta chain was sequenced in a study of regulatory T cells in long-lasting Graves disease. Time point defined: newly diagnosed GD, antithyroid drugs for less than 3 months. RNA isolated from PBMCs was used to make the TCR library. The authors built TCR beta libraries using iRepertoire HTBI primers and Arm-PCR of CDR3 regions. MiXCR was run by TCRdb on the multiplex PCR reads, yielding one entry per CDR3 protein. The sample lists over 200,000 distinct CDR3 sequences; about a sixth were seen once. V shed 4 bases and J shed 7 bases, with 19 bases lying between them. Germline V gene sequence: CDR1 SQVTM, CDR2 ANQGSEA. CDR3 size: 14 residues.

The clonotype originates from a female donor with Graves disease. The chain has TRBV29-1 and TRBJ1-1; tentatively, D is TRBD1 (5 bases). The sequenced sample was peripheral blood mononuclear cells (PBMCs), obtained at new diagnosis, from a patient treated with antithyroid drugs. Here the CDR3 DNA reads TGCAGCGTTGCACCCCACCAGGGTATGTATGAAGCTTTCTTT. Translated, it gives CSVAPHQGMYEAFF.